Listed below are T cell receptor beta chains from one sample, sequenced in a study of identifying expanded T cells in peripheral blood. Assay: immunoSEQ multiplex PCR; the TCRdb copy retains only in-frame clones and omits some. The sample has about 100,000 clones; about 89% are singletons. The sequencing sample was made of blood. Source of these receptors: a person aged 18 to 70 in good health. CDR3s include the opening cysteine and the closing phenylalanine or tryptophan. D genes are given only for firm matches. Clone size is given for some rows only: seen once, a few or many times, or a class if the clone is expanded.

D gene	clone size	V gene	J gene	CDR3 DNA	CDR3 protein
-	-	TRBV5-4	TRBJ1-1	TGTGCCAGCAGCGCCGTCAGGAACACTGAAGCTTTCTTT	CASSAVRNTEAFF
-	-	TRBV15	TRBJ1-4	TGTGCCACCAGCAGGGGAGGGGTGACTAATGAAAAACTGTTTTTT	CATSRGGVTNEKLFF
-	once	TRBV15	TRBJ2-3	TGTGCCACCAGCAAGGGCACAGATACGCAGTATTTT	CATSKGTDTQYF
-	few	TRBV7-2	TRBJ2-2	TGTGCCAGCAGCTTAGGCCCGTTCGGCGGGGAGCTGTTTTTT	CASSLGPFGGELFF
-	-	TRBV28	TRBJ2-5	TGTGCCAGCAGTATCCCACTGGGCCACTCTGGGGAAGAGACCCAGTACTTC	CASSIPLGHSGEETQYF
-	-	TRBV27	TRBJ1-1	TGTGCCAGCAGTTTAAATACGGCAGGGAACACTGAAGCTTTCTTT	CASSLNTAGNTEAFF
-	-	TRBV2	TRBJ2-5	TGTGCCAGCGGTACCGAACTGACGGGGACCCAGTACTTC	CASGTELTGTQYF
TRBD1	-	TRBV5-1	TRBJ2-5	TGCGCCAGCAGCTTGGCCCTTGCAGGGGGCCATCAAGAGACCCAGTACTTC	CASSLALAGGHQETQYF
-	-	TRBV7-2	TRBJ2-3	TGTGCCAGCAGCGTCAGGGGAGGGTACACAGATACGCAGTATTTT	CASSVRGGYTDTQYF
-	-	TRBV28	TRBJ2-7	TGTGCCAGCAGTTTCAAGGGTTACACCTACGAGCAGTACTTC	CASSFKGYTYEQYF
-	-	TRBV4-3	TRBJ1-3	TGCGCCAGCAGCCAAGGCGGGGGGGTCAGAAACACCATATATTTT	CASSQGGGVRNTIYF
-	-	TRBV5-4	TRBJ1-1	TGTGCCATCGTAAGCAACACTGAAGCTTTCTTT	CAIVSNTEAFF
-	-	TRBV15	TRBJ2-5	TGTGCCACCAGTTACCGAGGGGGGGGATTAGGTGAGACCCAGTACTTC	CATSYRGGGLGETQYF
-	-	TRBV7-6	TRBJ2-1	TGTGCCAGCAGCCTACTACGGGGGACCAACAATGAGCAGTTCTTC	CASSLLRGTNNEQFF
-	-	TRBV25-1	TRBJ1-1	TGTGCCAGCAGTGAAGACACCTTCCGGGGAGCTTTCTTT	CASSEDTFRGAFF
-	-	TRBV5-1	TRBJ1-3	TGCGCCAGCAGCTTGGGGGACAACTCTGGAAACACCATATATTTT	CASSLGDNSGNTIYF
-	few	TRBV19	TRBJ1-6	TGTGCCAGTAGTATGGGAAGCTCCTATAATTCACCCCTCCACTTT	CASSMGSSYNSPLHF
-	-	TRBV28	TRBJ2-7	TGTGCCAGCAGTCCATATTTCCACGAGCAGTACTTC	CASSPYFHEQYF
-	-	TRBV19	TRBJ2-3	TGTGCCAGTAGTTATACGATACCGGCAGATACGCAGTATTTT	CASSYTIPADTQYF
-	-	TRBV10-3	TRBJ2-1	TGTGCGTCAGCCGCAGGGGAGAACTACAATGAGCAGTTCTTC	CASAAGENYNEQFF
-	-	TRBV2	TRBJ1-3	TGTGCCAGCAGTCTGACAGGATCCCTAAACACCATATATTTT	CASSLTGSLNTIYF
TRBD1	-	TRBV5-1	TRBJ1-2	TGCGCCAGCAGCATGGGACAGGGGCAGACAGTCTACACCTTC	CASSMGQGQTVYTF
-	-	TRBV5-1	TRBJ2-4	TGCGCCAGCAGCTTGGTAGGCGCCAAAAACATTCAGTACTTC	CASSLVGAKNIQYF
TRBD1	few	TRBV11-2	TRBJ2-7	TGTGCCAGCAGCCTCTACGGGACAGGGGGCTACGAGCAGTACTTC	CASSLYGTGGYEQYF
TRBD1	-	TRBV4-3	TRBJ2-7	TGCGCCAGCAGCCCCGACAGGGGCTACGAGCAGTACTTC	CASSPDRGYEQYF
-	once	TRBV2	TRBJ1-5	TGTGCCAGCAGTGTTGACAGCAGTGGTCTCAATCAGCCCCAGCATTTT	CASSVDSSGLNQPQHF